This T cell receptor (beta chain) came from a study of regulatory T cells in long-lasting Graves disease (dated by TCRdb to the early 2020s). In the study overall: Persistent Graves' disease was defined as antithyroid drug treatment for over 5 years with persistently positive TSH receptor autoantibodies. Persistent Graves' disease patients were compared with newly diagnosed Graves' disease patients by peripheral blood TCR sequencing and RNA sequencing. The study was registered as a clinical trial and conducted in China. A total of 35 or so samples were covered by TCR sequencing, comprising around 13 persistent and around 20 newly diagnosed Graves' disease patients. In the clinical cohort, patients with persistent Graves' disease had used antithyroid drugs for an average of about 9.4 years. The paper's findings and limits, for the study overall: Because the primary lesion, thyroid tissue, could not be accessed, the study looked at peripheral blood alone. Sequencing and analysis were limited to the TCR beta chain. Preferential use of TRBV28, TRBJ1-2 and TRBJ2-5 was observed in persistent disease, whereas TRBV20-1 and TRBJ2-1 were favored in newly diagnosed disease. Lower TCR Shannon entropy and fewer highly expanded clones were observed in persistent Graves' disease patients than in newly diagnosed patients, which suggested clonal expansion. The small sample size was acknowledged by the authors as a limitation that may reduce accuracy. A larger number of public clonotypes was shared among persistent patients (approximately 3,000) than among newly diagnosed patients (about 990).

V loses 4 bases at its end and J loses 3 bases; junction bases beyond the gene matches: 6. For CDR1 and CDR2, the germline V gene lists KGHSY and FQNENV. Reading from cysteine to phenylalanine, the CDR3 counts 16 amino acids. Solely the CDR3 DNA is kept, with 48 bases framed from the first base. Library preparation was by multiplex PCR. Sequencing was performed on an Illumina HiSeq 4000. To build TCR beta libraries, CDR3 regions were amplified by Arm-PCR using iRepertoire HTBI primers. Before sequencing, the PCR products underwent gel purification. For the original study's pipeline: Gene usage analysis of CDR3 amino acid clonotypes relied on the roughly 64 TRBV and around 13 TRBJ segments identified across samples. COPE and FqMerger were used to merge filtered high-quality paired reads into contigs. BLAST was used to align contigs to the IMGT TRBV, TRBD and TRBJ reference genes, and CDR3 was defined following IMGT. Highly expanded clones were defined as clonotypes with a frequency above 0.1%. Shannon entropy served as the measure of repertoire diversity, while the Gini coefficient captured V-J evenness. Public clonotypes were defined as clonotypes shared by more than one individual. The raw public data were reprocessed by TCRdb itself: fastp quality trimming at Q25, MiXCR clonotype calling, in-frame beta chains only. Rows with a matching CDR3 protein are joined into one entry that keeps the most common DNA and genes. Here the V and J calls rest on TCRdb's processing, not on the authors' analysis. Across this sample there are approximately 440,000 distinct CDR3 sequences, with around 20% seen only once. Clones ranked in the top ten supply roughly 28% of the sample.

This clonotype was seen many times. Its antigen specificity is not known. Per-base quality was not reported, and no clone a single base away is much larger than it. According to the study, the label for this sample's time point signals: persistent/refractory GD, antithyroid drugs over 5 years with positive TRAb. For both TCR sequencing and RNA sequencing, RNA was extracted from PBMCs in TRIzol. Graves' disease was diagnosed according to American Thyroid Association guidelines. Recruitment of patients was carried out at an endocrinology department in Xi'an, China. Each patient gave approximately 9.7 milliliters of peripheral blood, collected in an EDTA anticoagulant tube. Ficoll Paque Plus density gradient separation was used to isolate PBMCs, and no further T cell sorting was done. RNA quality was checked with an Agilent 2100 Bioanalyzer and agarose gel, and concentration with a NanoDrop 2000.

This receptor chain uses TRBV16 and TRBJ2-1; 10 central bases correspond to TRBD2. The sequence came from a female donor with Graves disease. Sequencing was performed on peripheral blood mononuclear cells (PBMCs), taken when the disease was refractory, from a patient treated with antithyroid drugs. In nucleotides, the sequence is TGTGCCAGCAGCCGTAGCGGGAGGTACCGCTACAATGAGCAGTTCTTC. Its translation is CASSRSGRYRYNEQFF.